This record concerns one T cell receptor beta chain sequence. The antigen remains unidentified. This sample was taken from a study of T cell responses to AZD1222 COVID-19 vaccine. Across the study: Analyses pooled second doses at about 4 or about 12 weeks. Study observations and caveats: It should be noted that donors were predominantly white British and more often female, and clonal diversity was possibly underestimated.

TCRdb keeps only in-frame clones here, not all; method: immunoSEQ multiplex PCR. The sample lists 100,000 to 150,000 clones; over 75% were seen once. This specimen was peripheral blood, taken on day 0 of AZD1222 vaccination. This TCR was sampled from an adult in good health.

This CDR3 reads CASSLGGRSDQPQHF. The DNA of the CDR3 is TGTGCCAGCAGCCTCGGCGGACGGTCGGATCAGCCCCAGCATTTT. This chain connects TRBV5-5 to TRBJ1-5, with D unclear. With 4 bases removed from V and 5 bases from J, the gap between germline ends came to 16 bases. CDR1 SGHKS and CDR2 YYEKEE come from the germline V gene (reference sequence). This CDR3 spans 15 amino acids. Using reference TRBV5-5 and TRBJ1-5 for the parts outside the CDR3, the full variable domain is DAGVTQSPTHLIKTRGQQVTLRCSPISGHKSVSWYQQVLGQGPQFIFQYYEKEERGRGNFPDRFSARQFPNYSSELNVNALLLGDSALYLCASSLGGRSDQPQHFGDGTRLSIL.